One TCR beta chain is described in this entry. TCRdb's table, derived via immunoSEQ multiplex PCR, lists solely in-frame clones and lacks some. Among around 65,000 clones listed, approximately 92% were seen once. The entry originates in a study of T cell changes during pregnancy in multiple sclerosis. J was trimmed by 8 bases and V by 2 bases; bases with no gene match: 7. The germline V gene has CDR1 MDHEN and CDR2 SYDVKM. The CDR3 sequence is 14 residues long. The chain recombines TRBV28 with TRBJ1-2, with TRBD1 matching 8 bases. The receptor comes from a female donor in good health, enrolled as a control in a pregnancy study. This specimen consisted of peripheral blood, obtained in the second trimester of pregnancy. CDR3 amino acids: CASSLHDRGWGYTF. DNA for the CDR3: TGTGCCAGCAGTTTACACGACAGGGGCTGGGGCTACACCTTC.